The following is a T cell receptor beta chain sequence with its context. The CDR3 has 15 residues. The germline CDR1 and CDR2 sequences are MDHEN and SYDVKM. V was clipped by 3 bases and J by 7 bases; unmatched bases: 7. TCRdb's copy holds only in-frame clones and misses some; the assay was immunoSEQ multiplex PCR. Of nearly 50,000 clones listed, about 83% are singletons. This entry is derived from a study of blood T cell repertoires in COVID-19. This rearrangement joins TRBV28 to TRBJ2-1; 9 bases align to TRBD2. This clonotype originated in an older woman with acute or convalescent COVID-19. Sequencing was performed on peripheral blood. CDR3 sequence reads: CASSFGRGGINEQFF. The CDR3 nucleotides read TGTGCCAGCAGTTTTGGGCGGGGGGGCATTAATGAGCAGTTCTTC.